The T cell receptor (beta chain) described here comes from a study of CD4 and CD8 cells across lung adenocarcinoma regions. Trimming took off 0 bases at V and 6 bases at J, with 16 bases between the two ends. Germline V gene lookup returns CDR1 MGHRA and CDR2 YSYEKL. The CDR3 is made up of 16 amino acids. This clonotype is deemed medium-sized (0.01 to 0.1%). Donors had localized lung adenocarcinoma, a non-small cell lung cancer. TCRdb re-derived calls from the PCR reads in MiXCR, one entry per CDR3 protein. The data contain some 5,300 distinct CDR3 sequences, around 50% of them seen just once; the ten biggest clones take up just under 20%.

Sequenced material: CD4+ T cells from the margin of a lung tumor. The V call is TRBV4-1, the J call TRBJ2-3; D gene uncertain. This clonotype was sampled from a male donor with lung adenocarcinoma. The CD4 and CD8 labels of this study may be unreliable. The CDR3 sequence is CASSQDIQPGGDTQYF. The CDR3 DNA follows: TGCGCCAGCAGCCAAGATATACAGCCAGGTGGGGATACGCAGTATTTT.